This TCR beta chain was sequenced for a study of OX40 agonist ivuxolimab in advanced cancers. Study summary: Clinicians treated patients with ivuxolimab, an agonistic anti-OX40 (CD134) antibody. Earlier anti-PD-1, anti-PD-L1 or anti-CTLA-4 therapy was permitted; around 40% had received some. Study outcomes and limitations: No antigen was identified for the clonally expanded peripheral T cells.

Exclusion of a patient followed from autoimmune disease history or systemic immunosuppression. The CDR3 covers 14 residues. V lost 3 bases and J lost 8, with 13 bases in between. Germline V gene lookup returns CDR1 SEHNR and CDR2 FQNEAQ (reference sequence). Regarding this clone: Its cognate antigen is unknown.

TCRdb keeps only in-frame clones here, not all; method: immunoSEQ multiplex PCR. The sample lists tens of thousands of clones, 90% to 95% seen once, with around 2.8% in the top ten. The V call is TRBV7-9, the J call TRBJ1-4, with unresolved D. The TCR originated in an adult with an advanced solid tumor such as melanoma, head and neck, liver or kidney cancer. Sequencing used CD4+ or CD8+ T cells sorted from blood, obtained in a trial of the OX40 agonist ivuxolimab. CDR3 nucleotide sequence: TGTGCCAGCAGCTTGGGGAAGGGCCCGGAAAAACTGTTTTTT. Amino acid sequence: CASSLGKGPEKLFF.